This T cell receptor beta chain derives from a study of chemoradiotherapy in HPV16-positive cancers. Notes on the study in general: HPV-specific T cells were functionally defined from only a couple of HPV16-positive patients. Non-HPV-specific T cells did not expand in tumors during treatment, whereas candidate HPV-specific clones and E7-related motifs did.

The data were produced by immunoSEQ multiplex PCR, yet TCRdb's version contains in-frame clones alone and is incomplete. The data show over 30,000 clones, around four fifths seen once. As for this clone: What it recognizes is unknown.

Over chemoradiotherapy, repertoires were sampled more than once. The V gene lost 2 bases and the J gene lost 3 bases, with 15 bases spanning the gap. Per the germline V gene, CDR1 is SGHRS and CDR2 is YFSETQ. The CDR3 is 15 residues long. The genes are TRBV5-1 and TRBJ2-7; perhaps TRBD1 as D (6 bases). The TCR originated in a human donor with HPV-associated anogenital cancer. The specimen was blood, collected from a patient who underwent chemoradiotherapy. In DNA, the CDR3 is TGCGCCAGCAGCTTAACTTCGGACAGCTTCTACGAGCAGTACTTC. Translated: CASSLTSDSFYEQYF.